This T cell receptor (beta chain) was captured by sequencing in a study of cytomegalovirus exposure and HLA in healthy donors. Here immunoSEQ multiplex PCR was the method, and the copy in TCRdb shows in-frame clones only, minus some. The sample has 80,000 to 100,000 clones, just over 90% seen once. Between the trimmed V and J ends, which lost 8 bases and 6 bases, there was a span of 19 bases. The CDR3 consists of 15 residues. The V gene's germline CDR1 is MNHNS and CDR2 SASEGT. Study findings and constraints: Subsequent analysis of the roughly 120 validation repertoires found a tendency for first-cohort TCR clusters to co-occur.

Worth noting for this clone: The antigen is not known.

Sequencing was carried out using PBMCs. The chain recombines TRBV6-1 with TRBJ2-2, with D possibly matching TRBD2 (7 bases). The source is a man aged 25-40 years in good health and CMV-seronegative. DNA for the CDR3: TGTGCCAGCTTGGGGGCACTAGCGAAAGCCGGGGAGCTGTTTTTT. Its translation: CASLGALAKAGELFF.